The rows below give T cell receptor beta chains drawn from one sample of a study of beta chain features in type 1 diabetes. Method: immunoSEQ multiplex PCR; TCRdb's copy keeps in-frame clones and lacks some. The sample gives over 600,000 clones, roughly 12% of which show up once; roughly 0.11% is in the top ten. Sequencing was carried out using naive CD4+ T cells from blood. The receptor set was obtained from a man in his thirties or forties with type 1 diabetes. Each CDR3 is given with its conserved first and last residue. The D gene is left open where the match is weak. The size of a clone is reported for some rows only, either as once, few or many, or as a class for expanded clones.

D gene | J gene | clone size | V gene | CDR3 DNA | CDR3 protein
TRBD2 | TRBJ2-7 | - | TRBV7-2 | TGTGCCAGCAGCTTAGGTCTAGCGGGGGACGAGCAGTACTTC | CASSLGLAGDEQYF
- | TRBJ2-5 | - | TRBV14 | TGTGCCAGCAGCCGATATACAGATCGGGAGACCCAGTACTTC | CASSRYTDRETQYF
- | TRBJ1-6 | - | TRBV27 | TGTGCCAGCAGTTTAGAAAGGGAGCGGAGTTCACCCCTCCACTTT | CASSLERERSSPLHF
TRBD2 | TRBJ2-5 | few | TRBV4-2 | TGTGCCAGCAGCCAAGATCGACGGGGGGGCCATCAAGAGACCCAGTACTTC | CASSQDRRGGHQETQYF
TRBD1 | TRBJ2-3 | - | TRBV5-1 | TGCGCCAGCAGGCCAACAGGGGCCGACACAGATACGCAGTATTTT | CASRPTGADTDTQYF
- | TRBJ1-2 | few | TRBV15 | TGTGCCACCAGCAGAGCCGGGCTTAACTATGGCTACACCTTC | CATSRAGLNYGYTF
TRBD1 | TRBJ1-5 | - | TRBV7-9 | TGTGCCAGCAGCTTAGGCCGGGACAGGGGAAATCAGCCCCAGCATTTT | CASSLGRDRGNQPQHF
- | TRBJ2-1 | - | TRBV29-1 | TGCAGCGCCCGACAGGTCACCTACAATGAGCAGTTCTTC | CSARQVTYNEQFF
- | TRBJ1-5 | few | TRBV6-5 | TGTGCCAGCAGCTTCGGGCAGCTGCTGAATCAGCCCCAGCATTTT | CASSFGQLLNQPQHF
TRBD2 | TRBJ2-1 | few | TRBV6-4 | TGTGCCAGCAGTGACTCGACAAGCGGGGGTGGTGAGCAGTTCTTC | CASSDSTSGGGEQFF
- | TRBJ2-3 | few | TRBV6-4 | TGTGCCAGCAGTGACGGGATAGACCGGGATACGCAGTATTTT | CASSDGIDRDTQYF
TRBD1 | TRBJ1-2 | - | TRBV29-1 | TGCAGCGTGGGGACAGGGGTTAACTATGGCTACACCTTC | CSVGTGVNYGYTF
- | TRBJ1-1 | few | TRBV7-9 | TGTGCCAGCAGCTTCTGGACGGATCGGAACACTGAAGCTTTCTTT | CASSFWTDRNTEAFF
- | TRBJ2-7 | - | TRBV5-1 | TGCGCCAGCAGCTCAACAGAGAGCGAGCAGTACTTC | CASSSTESEQYF
TRBD2 | TRBJ2-3 | - | TRBV7-2 | TGTGCCAGCAGCTTAGTGGGTAGCGGGGGGGCCGGAGGTACGCAGTATTTT | CASSLVGSGGAGGTQYF
TRBD1 | TRBJ1-4 | few | TRBV18 | TGTGCCAGCTCACCACCGACAGGGGGTGAAAAACTGTTTTTT | CASSPPTGGEKLFF